This T cell receptor beta chain was retrieved from a study of T cells in tuberculosis. Looking at the study overall: CD1B tetramers identified T cells specific for mycobacterial lipid GMM.

Study-level results: Selection depended on which cryopreserved specimens were available.

Clones were read by immunoSEQ multiplex PCR, and TCRdb kept only the in-frame ones, dropping some. The sample includes more than 40,000 clones, roughly 94% of them seen just once. This CDR3 is 14 amino acids long. V was shortened by 2 bases and J by 3 bases, with 8 bases between the two germline ends. Germline V gene sequence: CDR1 LGHNA, CDR2 YNFKEQ. Points on this clone: Its cognate antigen is unknown.

Sample: PBMCs. The genes are TRBV4-2 and TRBJ1-3; D call uncertain. This receptor was identified in a donor between 5 and 29 years old with latent tuberculosis or without tuberculosis infection. Some clones in this sample may be carry-over from other donors' samples. CDR3 coding DNA: TGTGCCAGCAGCCAACGCACTAATGGAAACACCATATATTTT. Amino acid sequence: CASSQRTNGNTIYF.